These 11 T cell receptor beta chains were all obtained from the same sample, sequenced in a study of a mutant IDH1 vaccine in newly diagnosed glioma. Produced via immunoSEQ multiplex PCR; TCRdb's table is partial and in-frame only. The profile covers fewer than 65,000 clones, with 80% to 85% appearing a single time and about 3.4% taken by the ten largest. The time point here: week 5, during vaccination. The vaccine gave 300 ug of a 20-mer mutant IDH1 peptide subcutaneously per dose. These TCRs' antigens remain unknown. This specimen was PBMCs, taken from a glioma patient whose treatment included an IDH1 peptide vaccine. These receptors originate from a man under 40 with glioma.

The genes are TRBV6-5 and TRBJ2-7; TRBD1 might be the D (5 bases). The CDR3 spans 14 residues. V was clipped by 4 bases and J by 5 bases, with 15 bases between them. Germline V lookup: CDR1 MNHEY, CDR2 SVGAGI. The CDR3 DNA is TGTGCCAGCAGTTCCCATACCCGCAGGGACGAGCAGTACTTC. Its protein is CASSSHTRRDEQYF.

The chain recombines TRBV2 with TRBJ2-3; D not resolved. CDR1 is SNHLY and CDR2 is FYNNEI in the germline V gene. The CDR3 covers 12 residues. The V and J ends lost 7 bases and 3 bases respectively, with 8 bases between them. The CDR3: CASTGRTDTQYF. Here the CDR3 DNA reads TGTGCCAGCACTGGACGTACAGATACGCAGTATTTT.

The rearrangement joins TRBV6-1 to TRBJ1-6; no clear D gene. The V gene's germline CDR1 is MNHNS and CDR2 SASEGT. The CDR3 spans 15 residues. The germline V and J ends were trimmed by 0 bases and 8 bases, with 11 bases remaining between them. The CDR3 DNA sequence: TGTGCCAGCAGTGAAGCTTACTCCGGGTATTCACCCCTCCACTTT. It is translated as CASSEAYSGYSPLHF.

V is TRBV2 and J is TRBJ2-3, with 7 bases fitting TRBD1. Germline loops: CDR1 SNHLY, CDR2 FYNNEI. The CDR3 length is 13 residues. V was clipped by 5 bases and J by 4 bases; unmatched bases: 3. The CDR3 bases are TGTGCCAGCAGTCGGACAGGTGCAGATACGCAGTATTTT. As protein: CASSRTGADTQYF. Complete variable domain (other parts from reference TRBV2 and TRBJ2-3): EPEVTQTPSHQVTQMGQEVILRCVPISNHLYFYWYRQILGQKVEFLVSFYNNEISEKSEIFDDQFSVERPDGSNFTLKIRSTKLEDSAMYFCASSRTGADTQYFGPGTRLTVL.

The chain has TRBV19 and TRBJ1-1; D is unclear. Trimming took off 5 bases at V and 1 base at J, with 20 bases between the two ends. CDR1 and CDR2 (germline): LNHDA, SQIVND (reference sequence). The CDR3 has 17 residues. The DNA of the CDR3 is TGTGCCAGTAGTGTTCTCCCACCAGACGTTACGAACACTGAAGCTTTCTTT. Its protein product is CASSVLPPDVTNTEAFF.

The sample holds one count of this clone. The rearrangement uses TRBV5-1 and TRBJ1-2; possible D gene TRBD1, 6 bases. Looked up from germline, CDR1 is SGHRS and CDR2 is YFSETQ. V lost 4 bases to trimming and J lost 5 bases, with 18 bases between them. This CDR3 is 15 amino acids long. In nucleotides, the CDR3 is TGCGCCAGCAGCCCCGGGATGGGACACACTTATGGCTACACCTTC. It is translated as CASSPGMGHTYGYTF.

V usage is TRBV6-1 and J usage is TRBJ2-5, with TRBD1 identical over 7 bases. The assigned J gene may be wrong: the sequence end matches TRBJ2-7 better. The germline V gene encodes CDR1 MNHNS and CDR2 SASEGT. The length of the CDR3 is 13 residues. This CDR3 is CAAQGDQSYEQYF. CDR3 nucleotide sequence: TGTGCCGCCCAGGGGGACCAGTCCTACGAGCAGTACTTC.

The CDR3 region has the DNA TGCGCCAGCAGTTTCAGCGGGGGGGACTACAATGAGCAGTTCTTC. This translates into CASSFSGGDYNEQFF. The gene calls are TRBV4-1 and TRBJ2-1, with 10 bases lining up with TRBD2. This CDR3 is built from 15 residues. Germline loops: CDR1 MGHRA, CDR2 YSYEKL. Unmatched junction bases numbered 5, after V lost 6 bases and J lost 3 bases.

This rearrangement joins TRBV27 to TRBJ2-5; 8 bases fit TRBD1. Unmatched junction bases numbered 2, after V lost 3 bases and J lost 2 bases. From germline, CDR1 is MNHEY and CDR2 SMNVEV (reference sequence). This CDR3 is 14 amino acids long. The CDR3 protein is CASSFGQGQETQYF. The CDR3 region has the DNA TGTGCCAGCAGTTTCGGACAGGGACAAGAGACCCAGTACTTC.

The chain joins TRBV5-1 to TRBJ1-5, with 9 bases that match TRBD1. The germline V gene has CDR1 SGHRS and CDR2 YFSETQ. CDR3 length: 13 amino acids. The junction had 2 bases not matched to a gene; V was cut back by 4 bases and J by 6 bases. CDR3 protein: CASSPDRGQPQHF. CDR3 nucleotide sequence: TGCGCCAGCAGCCCGGACAGGGGTCAGCCCCAGCATTTT. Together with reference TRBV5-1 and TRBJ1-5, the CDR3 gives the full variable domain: KAGVTQTPRYLIKTRGQQVTLSCSPISGHRSVSWYQQTPGQGLQFLFEYFSETQRNKGNFPGRFSGRQFSNSRSEMNVSTLELGDSALYLCASSPDRGQPQHFGDGTRLSIL.

In DNA form, the CDR3 reads TGTGCCAGTAGTAAGGGGGTTAGGACATCGTCCTACGAGCAGTACTTC. As protein: CASSKGVRTSSYEQYF. The J gene is TRBJ2-7, the V gene TRBV19; D may be TRBD1 (6 bases). CDR3 length equals 16 residues. Germline V gives CDR1 LNHDA, CDR2 SQIVND (reference sequence). With 4 bases removed from V and 1 base from J, the gap between germline ends came to 17 bases.